The T cell receptor (beta chain) under discussion was sequenced for a study of T cell changes during pregnancy in multiple sclerosis. Clones were sequenced by immunoSEQ multiplex PCR, and TCRdb holds only the in-frame ones, with some missing. The data contain over 60,000 clones, 75% to 95% of them singletons. The CDR3 sequence is 11 residues long. Germline V gene data show CDR1 as SQVTM and CDR2 as ANQGSEA. V was shortened by 4 bases and J by 3 bases, with 7 bases between the two germline ends. The chain employs TRBV29-1 and TRBJ2-7, with TRBD1 as a possible D gene (6 bases). The input for sequencing was peripheral blood, taken in the third trimester of pregnancy. This TCR was recovered from a female donor in good health, enrolled as a control in a pregnancy study. Here the CDR3 DNA reads TGCAGCGTTGGACAGGACTACGAGCAGTACTTC. Translated: CSVGQDYEQYF.